What follows are 25 T cell receptor beta chains derived from one specimen sequenced in a study of shared clonotypes between healthy human individuals. Here immunoSEQ multiplex PCR was the method, and the copy in TCRdb shows in-frame clones only, minus some. The data show about 1.1 million clones, with 75% to 85% seen just once and under 0.6% held by the top ten. The sequenced sample consisted of memory CD4+ T cells from PBMCs. The subset denotes: CD45RA-negative fraction. The origin of the receptors is a man between 18 and 29 years old in good health. Some clones in this sample may be carry-over from other donors' samples.

The chain uses TRBV19 and TRBJ2-5; TRBD1 agrees at 8 bases. V shed 4 bases and J 5 bases; nucleotides not matched to a gene: 12. The CDR3 covers 16 residues. From germline, CDR1 is LNHDA and CDR2 SQIVND (reference sequence). This CDR3 reads CASSKTGVGEWETQYF. DNA for the CDR3: TGTGCCAGTAGTAAGACAGGGGTTGGCGAGTGGGAGACCCAGTACTTC.

V usage is TRBV6-5 and J usage is TRBJ2-7, with 8 bases aligning to TRBD2. CDR1 MNHEY and CDR2 SVGAGI come from the germline V gene. Trimming cost V 7 bases and J 2 bases; bases outside gene matches: 10. This CDR3 spans 15 amino acids. The CDR3: CASKKGAGAPYEQYF. The DNA of the CDR3 is TGTGCCAGCAAAAAGGGAGCGGGAGCCCCCTACGAGCAGTACTTC.

The chain employs TRBV5-1 and TRBJ1-1; D gene unclear. The CDR3 consists of 14 residues. Germline V gives CDR1 SGHRS, CDR2 YFSETQ. The V end lost 1 base, the J end lost 1 base, and 8 bases lay between the germline ends. The CDR3 is CASSLSNKNTEAFF. CDR3 DNA: TGCGCCAGCAGCTTGTCAAACAAGAACACTGAAGCTTTCTTT.

A remark on this clone: In the same sample, other DNA sequences code for this CDR3. The chain couples TRBV29-1 to TRBJ2-1, with TRBD1 as a possible D gene (5 bases). Germline CDR1 and CDR2: SQVTM and ANQGSEA. This CDR3 is 13 amino acids long. Trimming removed 4 bases at V and 4 bases at J, with 11 bases between. DNA for the CDR3: TGCAGCGTTGCCGGCAGGGCATACAATGAGCAGTTCTTC. It is translated as CSVAGRAYNEQFF.

This clone was observed a few times. The CDR3 nucleotides read TGTGCCTGGATGGTACTGGCCGGGGGGCGCGAGCAGTACTTC. Translation: CAWMVLAGGREQYF. The rearrangement links TRBV30 to TRBJ2-7; D may be TRBD2 (7 bases). Trimming removed 4 bases at V and 6 bases at J, with 19 bases between. Germline assignment: CDR1 GTSNPN and CDR2 SVGIG (reference sequence). There are 14 residues in the CDR3.

This clone was seen only a few times. The genes are TRBV28 and TRBJ2-2; the match to TRBD2 covers 7 bases. Germline V gives CDR1 MDHEN, CDR2 SYDVKM. This CDR3 region has 16 residues. The trim removed 5 bases at V and 6 bases at J, leaving 12 bases unmatched. CDR3 DNA sequence: TGTGCCAGCAGTATACGGGCGGGAGCCGGCCCCGGGGAGCTGTTTTTT. Translated: CASSIRAGAGPGELFF. Full variable domain (remainder filled in from reference TRBV28 and TRBJ2-2): DVKVTQSSRYLVKRTGEKVFLECVQDMDHENMFWYRQDPGLGLRLIYFSYDVKMKEKGDIPEGYSVSREKKERFSLILESASTNQTSMYLCASSIRAGAGPGELFFGEGSRLTVL.

The chain links TRBV6-6 to TRBJ2-5; 8 bases agree with TRBD2. From germline, CDR1 is MNHNY and CDR2 SVGAGI (reference sequence). The CDR3 length is 13 residues. Unmatched junction bases numbered 4, after V lost 5 bases and J lost 5 bases. CDR3 region: CASSQRERETQYF. DNA of the CDR3: TGTGCCAGCAGTCAGCGGGAGAGGGAGACCCAGTACTTC.

V is TRBV28 and J is TRBJ1-1, with D maybe TRBD1 (5 bases). The germline V and J ends were trimmed by 5 bases and 2 bases, with 18 bases remaining between them. The germline V gene encodes CDR1 MDHEN and CDR2 SYDVKM. This CDR3 spans 16 amino acids. CDR3 in amino acids: CASSPIPPGANTEAFF. The CDR3 coding sequence is TGTGCCAGCAGTCCCATCCCCCCTGGGGCAAACACTGAAGCTTTCTTT.

The chain couples TRBV6-5 to TRBJ2-7; D not certain. The CDR3 is 15 residues long. Trimming removed 6 bases from V and 4 bases from J, with 19 bases in between. Germline V gene sequence: CDR1 MNHEY, CDR2 SVGAGI. The CDR3 loop reads CASRAGSEGSYEQYF. The CDR3 DNA is TGTGCCAGCAGGGCCGGATCAGAAGGGTCTTACGAGCAGTACTTC.

Notes on this clone: The sample holds other DNA sequences that translate to the same CDR3. V and J are TRBV5-1 and TRBJ2-5; the D is unclear. The V end lost 1 base, the J end lost 0 bases, and 7 bases lay between the germline ends. CDR3 length equals 14 residues. The V gene's germline CDR1 is SGHRS and CDR2 YFSETQ. The CDR3 protein is CASSLSADQETQYF. The CDR3 coding sequence is TGCGCCAGCAGCTTGAGTGCGGACCAAGAGACCCAGTACTTC.

V is TRBV29-1 and J is TRBJ2-1; 12 nucleotides match TRBD2. Germline CDR1 is SQVTM and CDR2 is ANQGSEA. After removal of 7 bases from V and 15 bases from J, the junction contained 16 bases not matched to a gene. The CDR3 sequence is 14 residues long. CDR3 nucleotides: TGCAGCGCTGGGGCTAGCGGGAGGGCAGAGGTTCCGTTCTTC. This sequence encodes CSAGASGRAEVPFF.

This clone was observed a few times. The J gene is TRBJ1-4, the V gene TRBV4-3, with 10 nucleotides matching TRBD1. Germline V gene sequence: CDR1 LGHNA, CDR2 YSLEER. V lost 0 bases to trimming and J lost 4 bases; unmatched junction nucleotides: 5. The CDR3 totals 17 residues. This chain's CDR3 is CASSQDWDRGLNEKLFF. CDR3 DNA: TGCGCCAGCAGCCAAGATTGGGACAGGGGACTTAATGAAAAACTGTTTTTT.

The chain uses TRBV7-2 and TRBJ1-5, with D hard to call. V was trimmed by 4 bases and J by 2 bases, leaving 21 bases between them. The germline V gene has CDR1 SGHTA and CDR2 FQGNSA. This CDR3 spans 18 amino acids. The CDR3 sequence is CASSSRGGSWSGNQPQHF. CDR3 DNA sequence: TGTGCCAGCAGCTCCCGCGGCGGATCATGGTCGGGCAATCAGCCCCAGCATTTT.

This clone was observed a single time. The chain uses TRBV15 and TRBJ2-7; D is unclear. The length of the CDR3 is 13 residues. The ends were cut back, 1 base at V and 6 bases at J, with 10 bases in the middle. Per germline, CDR1 LNHNV and CDR2 YYDKDF (reference sequence). The CDR3 loop reads CATSRAGLLEQYF. In DNA, the CDR3 is TGTGCCACCAGCAGAGCAGGCCTACTCGAGCAGTACTTC.

This chain uses TRBV19 with TRBJ2-2; no clear D gene. Trimming removed 3 bases from V and 0 bases from J, with 14 bases in between. Per germline, CDR1 LNHDA and CDR2 SQIVND (reference sequence). The CDR3 consists of 17 residues. The CDR3 sequence is CASSIFFGQANTGELFF. The CDR3 DNA reads as TGTGCCAGTAGTATTTTCTTCGGGCAGGCGAACACCGGGGAGCTGTTTTTT.

Regarding this clone: At the DNA level, this CDR3 is encoded by other sequences in the same sample as well. The V gene is TRBV14, the J gene TRBJ2-5; D is perhaps TRBD1 (6 bases). This CDR3 spans 14 amino acids. Trimming left V 4 bases short and J 1 base short, with 10 bases between. Germline V lookup: CDR1 SGHDN, CDR2 FVKESK. The CDR3 bases are TGTGCCAGCAGCCCTCGACAGGTCCAAGAGACCCAGTACTTC. Encoded protein: CASSPRQVQETQYF.

The chain recombines TRBV1 with TRBJ2-7; TRBD2 reflects the table's D call only, with no check against the DNA. TRBV1 corresponds to a pseudogene. This CDR3 comprises 17 residues. CDR3 sequence (DNA): TGCACCAGCAGCCCTCACAAGACCGGGACTAGCGTGCGGGAGCAGTACTTC. Translating it yields CTSSPHKTGTSVREQYF.

V is TRBV7-2 and J is TRBJ1-1; 11 positions agree with TRBD1. CDR3 length: 14 amino acids. The germline CDR1 and CDR2 sequences are SGHTA and FQGNSA. V lost 3 bases to trimming and J lost 6 bases; unmatched junction nucleotides: 3. The CDR3 loop is CASSLLGQGAEAFF. CDR3 nucleotides: TGTGCCAGCAGCTTGTTGGGACAGGGGGCTGAAGCTTTCTTT.

V usage is TRBV18 and J usage is TRBJ1-1, with D tentatively TRBD1 (5 bases). Germline CDR1 and CDR2: KGHSH and LQKENI. V was clipped by 4 bases and J by 1 base, with 13 bases between them. The CDR3 has 15 amino acids. The CDR3 DNA sequence: TGTGCCAGCTCACTAGGGGTGGCAGCGAACACTGAAGCTTTCTTT. Its protein is CASSLGVAANTEAFF.

About this clone: At the DNA level, this CDR3 is encoded by other sequences in the same sample as well. The gene calls are TRBV27 and TRBJ1-1; weak D call: TRBD1 (5 bases). The V end lost 6 bases, the J end lost 1 base, and 12 bases lay between the germline ends. This CDR3 is built from 14 residues. CDR1 and CDR2 from the germline V gene are MNHEY and SMNVEV (reference sequence). CDR3 sequence (DNA): TGTGCCAGCAGCCCCCGGGGGGGGAACACTGAAGCTTTCTTT. It encodes CASSPRGGNTEAFF.

This clone was seen only a few times. CDR3 nucleotide sequence: TGTGCCAGCAGCTTAACTCATGGTGTCGGCACCATATATTTT. Its protein product is CASSLTHGVGTIYF. The rearrangement joins TRBV7-3 to TRBJ1-3; D is ambiguous. The V end was cut by 0 bases, the J end by 9 bases, with 12 bases between. Germline V gene lookup returns CDR1 SGHTA and CDR2 FQGTGA. CDR3 size: 14 residues.

V gene TRBV9 combines with J gene TRBJ1-2, with 9 positions matching TRBD1. The V gene's germline CDR1 is SGDLS and CDR2 YYNGEE. This CDR3 is built from 15 residues. V lost 2 bases, J lost 2 bases, and 4 bases stayed unmatched. In DNA, the CDR3 is TGTGCCAGCAGCGTCGGGACAGGGCCCAACTATGGCTACACCTTC. Translated: CASSVGTGPNYGYTF.

V and J are TRBV7-2 and TRBJ2-2; 9 nucleotides align to TRBD2. From germline, CDR1 is SGHTA and CDR2 FQGNSA. V trimming: 5 bases; J trimming: 6 bases; junction bases outside the gene matches: 4. This CDR3 comprises 14 residues. The CDR3 DNA reads TGTGCCAGCAGCCCAAGCGGGAGGTCCGGGGAGCTGTTTTTT. Residues: CASSPSGRSGELFF.

Points on this clone: At one boundary the junction diverges from the germline segment, which might be a read error. CDR3 coding DNA: TGTGCCAGCAGCCCCAAGGCCGGGGACTTC. This gives the protein CASSPKAGDF. The chain recombines TRBV11-3 with TRBJ2-7, with TRBD2 as a possible D gene (5 bases). The CDR3 spans 10 residues. From germline, CDR1 is SGHNT and CDR2 YENEEA.

The chain uses TRBV19 and TRBJ2-2; D might be TRBD1 (6 bases). The V end lost 7 bases, the J end lost 13 bases, and 16 bases lay between the germline ends. The germline gives CDR1 LNHDA, CDR2 SQIVND (reference sequence). The CDR3 covers 12 residues. DNA for the CDR3: TGTGCCAGTACCGCCGGACAGCTGCGGCTGTTTTTT. Translated, it gives CASTAGQLRLFF.